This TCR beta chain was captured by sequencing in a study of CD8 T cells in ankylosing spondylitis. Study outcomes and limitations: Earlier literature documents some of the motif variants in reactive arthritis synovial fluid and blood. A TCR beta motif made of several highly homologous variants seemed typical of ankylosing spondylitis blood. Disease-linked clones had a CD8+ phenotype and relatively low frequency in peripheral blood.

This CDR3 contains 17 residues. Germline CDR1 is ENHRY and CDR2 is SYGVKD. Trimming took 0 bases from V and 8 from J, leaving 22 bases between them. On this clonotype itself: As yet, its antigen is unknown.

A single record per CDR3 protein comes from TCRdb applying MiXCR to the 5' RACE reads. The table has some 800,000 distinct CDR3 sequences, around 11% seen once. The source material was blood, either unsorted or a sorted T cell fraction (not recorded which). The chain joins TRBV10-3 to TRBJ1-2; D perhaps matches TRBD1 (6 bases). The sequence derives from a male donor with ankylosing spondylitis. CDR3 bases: TGTGCCATCAGTGAGTCTACCCTCGGGGGGGCCTCCGGGGGCTACACCTTC. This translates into CAISESTLGGASGGYTF.